This T cell receptor beta chain was identified during a study of CXCR3-negative and CXCR3-positive naive CD8 T cells. The length of the CDR3 is 12 residues. From germline, CDR1 is SQVTM and CDR2 ANQGSEA. Via 5' RACE with UMI labels, TRB cDNA libraries were prepared. No DNA is given; TCRdb re-called the 5' RACE reads and lists each CDR3 protein once. Here the sample table reports 6,500 to 9,500 distinct CDR3 sequences. Study-wide findings and caveats: Diversity ran similarly high across both naive subsets but far lower in memory CD8+ cells.

Every CD8+ subset sample held more than 250,000 flow-sorted cells, done in triplicate. Considering frequency, this clonotype is medium-sized. The antigen remains unidentified. The material sequenced was naive CXCR3- CD8+ T cells from blood. Sample subset: CD45RO-CCR7+CD27+CD95- naive CD8+ T cells lacking CXCR3 (TNR3-). This rearrangement joins TRBV29-1 to TRBJ1-1. This sequence was found in a human donor in good health. Some clones in this sample may be carry-over from other donors' samples. CDR3 residues: CSVEDLEPEAFF. Based on the CDR3 plus reference TRBV29-1 and TRBJ1-1, the full variable domain is SAVISQKPSRDICQRGTSLTIQCQVDSQVTMMFWYRQQPGQSLTLIATANQGSEATYESGFVIDKFPISRPNLTFSTLTVSNMSPEDSSIYLCSVEDLEPEAFFGQGTRLTVV.